What follows are 5 T cell receptor beta chains derived from one specimen sequenced in a study of patients and donors after allogeneic stem cell transplantation. TCRdb re-called the RT-PCR reads through MiXCR, storing one row per CDR3 protein. The profile shows roughly 940,000 distinct CDR3 sequences, roughly 18% of them singletons. The sample taken for sequencing was blood, either unsorted or a sorted T cell fraction (not recorded which). The origin of the receptors is a human donor who was either an allogeneic HSCT recipient or a stem cell or donor lymphocyte infusion donor (not recorded which). It is not recorded whose cells these are; they may come from a transplant donor.

This clonotype was counted between two and nine times. The chain combines TRBV6-1 with TRBJ2-7, with 9 bases that match TRBD2. Germline V gene lookup returns CDR1 MNHNS and CDR2 SASEGT. V lost 2 bases to trimming and J lost 2 bases; unmatched junction nucleotides: 4. CDR3 length: 15 amino acids. The CDR3 region has the DNA TGTGCCAGCAGTGAACCCAGCGGGGGGACCTACGAGCAGTACTTC. Translating it yields CASSEPSGGTYEQYF.

The V call is TRBV29-1, the J call TRBJ2-1, with TRBD1 matching over 7 bases. Germline-derived CDR1 and CDR2 are SQVTM and ANQGSEA. This CDR3 comprises 16 residues. Trimming took 1 base from V and 2 from J; bases not matched to a gene: 8. The CDR3: CSVEGVTGNPYNEQFF. In nucleotides, the CDR3 is TGCAGCGTTGAAGGAGTGACAGGGAATCCCTACAATGAGCAGTTCTTC.

This chain joins TRBV4-1 and TRBJ1-1; no clear D gene. This CDR3 is 15 amino acids long. V lost 4 bases and J 3 bases, leaving 15 bases between the germline ends. CDR1 is MGHRA, CDR2 YSYEKL, per germline. DNA for the CDR3: TGCGCCAGCAGCCCCCGCCCCGTTTTGGACACTGAAGCTTTCTTT. Protein product: CASSPRPVLDTEAFF.

This clonotype was observed a few times. V and J are TRBV5-6 and TRBJ2-7; 10 bases are shared with TRBD2. V trimming: 0 bases; J trimming: 5 bases; junction bases outside the gene matches: 5. CDR3 length equals 15 residues. The germline V gene encodes CDR1 SGHDT and CDR2 YYEEEE. CDR3 in DNA: TGTGCCAGCAGCTTGGCTAGCGGGGGTATCGACGAGCAGTACTTC. This codes for CASSLASGGIDEQYF.

The chain carries TRBV19 and TRBJ2-1; D perhaps matches TRBD2 (6 bases). V lost 11 bases and J 5 bases, leaving 19 bases between the germline ends. Germline assignment: CDR1 LNHDA and CDR2 SQIVND (reference sequence). This CDR3 is 14 amino acids long. The CDR3 is CAAGGGTGHNEQFF. The CDR3 nucleotides are TGTGCCGCCGGTGGCGGGACTGGTCACAATGAGCAGTTCTTC.